These 3 T cell receptor beta chains were sequenced from one sample in a study of siplizumab effects on memory and regulatory T cells (dated by TCRdb to between 2018 and 2021). Libraries came from the immunoSEQ multiplex PCR assay. TCRdb obtained this table from immuneACCESS and retained in-frame rearrangements with V and J assigned. These tables miss some clones; where compared with another copy, unresolved V genes account for less than half of the shortfall, and the remainder is unexplained. This sample is represented by 60,000 to 80,000 clones; roughly 83% of them were singletons. Approximately 3.4% of the sample is taken by the ten largest. Material for sequencing was memory CD4+ T cells sorted from blood. What the cell subset or site label conveys for this sample: unstimulated CD4+ memory T cells. These receptors all stem from a human donor in good health.

The CDR3 spells CASSQDLSGMTYEQYF. The CDR3 DNA reads as TGCGCCAGCAGCCAAGATCTGAGTGGTATGACCTACGAGCAGTACTTC. V is TRBV4-1 and J is TRBJ2-7; D not resolved. The CDR3 has 16 amino acids. Between the trimmed V and J ends, which lost 0 bases and 2 bases, there was a span of 14 bases. In germline, CDR1 is MGHRA, CDR2 YSYEKL.

This clone was found a few times. The V call is TRBV5-1, the J call TRBJ2-3; no firm D call. The CDR3 contains 16 residues. V dropped 1 base and J dropped 3 bases, with 15 bases sitting between them. Germline CDR1 SGHRS, CDR2 YFSETQ. CDR3 protein: CASSLILSRTTDTQYF. Here the CDR3 DNA reads TGCGCCAGCAGCTTGATCCTATCCCGCACAACAGATACGCAGTATTTT.

V gene TRBV6-1 combines with J gene TRBJ1-5; no clear D gene. Germline V gene lookup returns CDR1 MNHNS and CDR2 SASEGT. The V end was cut by 2 bases, the J end by 0 bases, with 11 bases between. The CDR3 consists of 16 residues. As DNA, the CDR3 is TGTGCCAGCAGTGAACGCTACGGTTTTAGCAATCAGCCCCAGCATTTT. It codes for CASSERYGFSNQPQHF.